A single sample is the source of the 10 T cell receptor beta chains below, sequenced in a study of CD8 T cells in Susac syndrome. Reverse transcription used roughly 0.5 to 1 ug RNA and random hexamers. TCRdb re-called the immunoSEQ multiplex PCR reads through MiXCR, storing one row per CDR3 protein. The sample carries around 170,000 distinct CDR3 sequences, around 94% recorded once. The material sequenced was CD4+ T cells from PBMCs. The receptors come from a human donor with Susac syndrome.

The chain joins TRBV15 to TRBJ1-5; D perhaps matches TRBD1 (5 bases). V was pared by 4 bases and J by 2 bases, with 9 bases between. Looked up from germline, CDR1 is LNHNV and CDR2 is YYDKDF (reference sequence). The CDR3 runs 14 residues. CDR3 nucleotides: TGTGCCACCAGCACCCGACAGCGCAATCAGCCCCAGCATTTT. Amino acid sequence: CATSTRQRNQPQHF.

The chain uses TRBV5-1 and TRBJ2-1; D uncertain. Germline CDR1 reads SGHRS; CDR2 reads YFSETQ. CDR3 length equals 14 residues. V lost 3 bases, J lost 4 bases, and 11 bases lay in between. CDR3 protein: CASSYNSNYNEQFF. CDR3 coding DNA: TGCGCCAGCAGCTACAACTCGAATTACAATGAGCAGTTCTTC.

The V call is TRBV7-3, the J call TRBJ2-3, with TRBD2 matching 8 bases. Germline-derived CDR1 and CDR2 are SGHTA and FQGTGA. Losses at the gene ends were 6 bases for V and 4 bases for J; bases not matched to a gene: 12. The CDR3 covers 16 residues. CDR3: CASSEGGRGEADTQYF. The CDR3 DNA follows: TGTGCCAGCAGTGAGGGAGGGCGGGGGGAGGCAGATACGCAGTATTTT.

The chain recombines TRBV14 with TRBJ2-7; D may be TRBD1 (5 bases). The CDR3 is made up of 14 amino acids. Trimming shortened V by 4 bases and J by 6 bases, and 16 bases separated the two germline ends. Germline V gene sequence: CDR1 SGHDN, CDR2 FVKESK. Here the CDR3 reads CASSLSLTATEQYF. The CDR3 DNA reads TGTGCCAGCAGCCTCAGCCTGACAGCCACCGAGCAGTACTTC. The full variable domain, its missing parts supplied by reference TRBV14 and TRBJ2-7, is EAGVTQFPSHSVIEKGQTVTLRCDPISGHDNLYWYRRVMGKEIKFLLHFVKESKQDESGMPNNRFLAERTGGTYSTLKVQPAELEDSGVYFCASSLSLTATEQYFGPGTRLTVT.

The chain recombines TRBV14 with TRBJ1-6; no definite D call. Germline assignment: CDR1 SGHDN and CDR2 FVKESK. The length of the CDR3 is 15 residues. V lost 0 bases and J 7 bases, leaving 10 bases between the germline ends. CDR3 sequence: CASSQEMRENSPLHF. Written as DNA, the CDR3 is TGTGCCAGCAGCCAAGAAATGCGGGAAAATTCACCCCTCCACTTT. The variable domain in full, with the rest retrieved from reference TRBV14 and TRBJ1-6, is EAGVTQFPSHSVIEKGQTVTLRCDPISGHDNLYWYRRVMGKEIKFLLHFVKESKQDESGMPNNRFLAERTGGTYSTLKVQPAELEDSGVYFCASSQEMRENSPLHFGNGTRLTVT.

This chain joins TRBV20-1 and TRBJ2-7, with D perhaps matching TRBD1 (5 bases). The CDR3 has 12 residues. Trimming took 4 bases from V and 5 from J, leaving 12 bases between them. Germline V gives CDR1 DFQATT, CDR2 SNEGSKA (reference sequence). The CDR3 loop reads CSATEGRDEQYF. The CDR3 DNA follows: TGCAGTGCTACTGAAGGCAGGGACGAGCAGTACTTC.

The chain carries TRBV30 and TRBJ1-6; D possibly corresponds to TRBD1 (5 bases). Trimming left V 3 bases short and J 9 bases short, with 15 bases between. CDR1 is GTSNPN and CDR2 is SVGIG in the germline V gene (reference sequence). The CDR3 is 14 amino acids. The chain's CDR3 is CAWSVSGSVSPLHF. CDR3 nucleotides: TGTGCCTGGAGCGTTTCAGGGTCCGTTTCACCCCTCCACTTT.

There are a few counts of this clonotype. The chain links TRBV20-1 to TRBJ2-6; D gene ambiguous. Trimming pared 0 bases from V and 1 base from J, leaving 4 bases between. Germline loops: CDR1 DFQATT, CDR2 SNEGSKA (reference sequence). There are 14 residues in the CDR3. CDR3 in amino acids: CSAREGSGANVLTF. CDR3 DNA: TGCAGTGCTAGAGAGGGGTCTGGGGCCAACGTCCTGACTTTC.

The chain uses TRBV6-2 or TRBV6-3 and TRBJ2-4, with a possible D match to TRBD1 (6 bases). CDR1 is MNHEY, CDR2 SVGEGT, per germline. CDR3 length: 13 residues. Trimming shortened V by 5 bases and J by 1 base, and 6 bases separated the two germline ends. The chain's CDR3 is CASSRGAKNIQYF. The CDR3 DNA is TGTGCCAGCAGTAGGGGGGCCAAAAACATTCAGTACTTC.

The chain carries TRBV2 and TRBJ1-5, with a weak D call TRBD1 (6 bases). Trimming took 7 bases from V and 4 from J, leaving 14 bases between them. CDR3 length: 14 amino acids. Germline V gives CDR1 SNHLY, CDR2 FYNNEI. CDR3 amino acids: CASNRAFVNQPQHF. The CDR3, as DNA: TGTGCCAGCAACAGGGCATTTGTTAATCAGCCCCAGCATTTT. Drawing the rest from reference TRBV2 and TRBJ1-5, the complete variable domain is EPEVTQTPSHQVTQMGQEVILRCVPISNHLYFYWYRQILGQKVEFLVSFYNNEISEKSEIFDDQFSVERPDGSNFTLKIRSTKLEDSAMYFCASNRAFVNQPQHFGDGTRLSIL.